This entry concerns a single T cell receptor (beta chain). Its antigen remains unknown. CD4+ T cells from unexposed donors were obtained before the COVID-19 pandemic (2011-2018). After nine to ten days of culture, CD4+ T cells were isolated. Cells permitting, SARS-CoV-2 S/N and four cold-coronavirus spikes were tested on unexposed-donor CD4+ T cells. Cultures received half-medium IL-2 refreshes on days 3 and 7. Some clones are missing from TCRdb's copy, which holds only in-frame ones; the method was immunoSEQ multiplex PCR. Here the sample spans around 12,000 clones, around 83% being singletons. This CDR3 has 13 residues. Germline-derived CDR1 and CDR2 are ENHRY and SYGVKD. The ends lost 11 bases at V and 7 bases at J; junction bases unmatched: 13. This entry comes from a study of CD4 T cells in relation to SARS-CoV-2 and coronaviruses. Study at large: ViraFEST: approximately eleven-day antigen culture of PBMCs, then TCR beta CDR3 sequencing. Study-wide results and limits: Crossreactivity was assessed only for spike protein, not other viral proteins.

What was sequenced was CD4+ T cells from PBMCs, cultured in vitro. The rearrangement links TRBV10-3 to TRBJ2-7; TRBD2 agrees at 8 bases. The TCR was taken from a human donor in good health. The CDR3 DNA follows: TGTGCCGCTTCAGGGACTAGTGGTGGAGAGCAGTACTTC. Protein: CAASGTSGGEQYF.